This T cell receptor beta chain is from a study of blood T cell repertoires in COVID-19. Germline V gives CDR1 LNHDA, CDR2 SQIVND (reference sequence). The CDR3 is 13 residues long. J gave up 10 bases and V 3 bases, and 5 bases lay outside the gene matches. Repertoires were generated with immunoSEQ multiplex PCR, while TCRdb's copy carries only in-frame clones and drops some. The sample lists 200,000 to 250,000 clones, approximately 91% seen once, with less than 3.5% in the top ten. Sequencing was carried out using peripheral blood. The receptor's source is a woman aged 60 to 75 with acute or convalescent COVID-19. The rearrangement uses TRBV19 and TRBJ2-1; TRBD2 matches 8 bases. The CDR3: CASSIPSGGEQFF. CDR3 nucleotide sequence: TGTGCCAGTAGTATCCCCTCGGGGGGGGAGCAGTTCTTC.